This TCR beta chain was retrieved from a study of metastatic and nonmetastatic thyroid tumors. MiXCR re-clonotyped the PCR reads for TCRdb. The sample includes some 31,000 clones, 15% to 20% seen only once; the top ten take around a fifth. Study-wide results and caveats: The study reportedly found significantly higher TCR beta diversity in malignant thyroid tumors than benign nodules, in blood and tumor.

Not a single patient had been given any form of treatment at any point before undergoing thyroid surgery. In its sample, this clone was seen many times. Its matching antigen is unknown. The CDR3 totals 13 residues. Germline CDR1 is SQVTM and CDR2 is ANQGSEA. The J segment lost 6 bases and the V segment lost 2 bases, leaving 4 bases of the junction unmatched. The chain links TRBV29-1 to TRBJ2-7; TRBD1 agrees at 10 bases. The sample was blood. The origin of this receptor is a female donor with papillary thyroid cancer or a benign thyroid nodule (not recorded which). Some clones in this sample may be carry-over from other donors' samples. The CDR3 region is CSVERQGAGEQYF. The CDR3 nucleotides are TGCAGCGTTGAAAGACAGGGGGCGGGCGAGCAGTACTTC.